This paragraph reports one T cell receptor (beta chain). What it binds is unknown. Germline CDR1 reads SNHLY; CDR2 reads FYNNEI. The CDR3 totals 13 residues. With 6 bases removed from V and 3 bases from J, the gap between germline ends came to 12 bases. The data were taken from a study of OX40 agonist ivuxolimab in advanced cancers. Overall study context: The drug used for patients, ivuxolimab, was an agonistic anti-OX40 (CD134) antibody.

Findings of the study overall: Both blood CD4+ and CD8+ T cells showed clonal growth by week 6 at 0.1 to 3.0 mg/kg.

Produced via immunoSEQ multiplex PCR; TCRdb's table is partial and in-frame only. The data hold about 50,000 clones, with less than 90% observed a single time. The sequences come from CD4+ or CD8+ T cells sorted from blood, collected in a trial of the OX40 agonist ivuxolimab. The clonotype originates from an adult with an advanced solid tumor such as melanoma, head and neck, liver or kidney cancer. This chain connects TRBV2 to TRBJ2-7; D is possibly TRBD1 (6 bases). CDR3 residues: CASSRQVNYEQYF. CDR3 bases: TGTGCCAGCAGCCGACAGGTTAACTACGAGCAGTACTTC.